The 9 T cell receptor beta chains listed next were all sequenced from one sample in a study of regulatory T cells. Study results and caveats: In CD3G-deficient patients, conventional CD4+ T cells were enriched for hydrophobic CDR3 residues at positions 6 and 7.

Amplification used 52 TRBV primers and 13 TRBJ primers. The data were produced by immunoSEQ multiplex PCR, yet TCRdb's version contains in-frame clones alone and is incomplete. The sample shows 25,000 or so clones, about 88% of them seen only once. Their antigens are not known. The sample comprised conventional CD4+ T cells sorted from blood. These receptors were taken from a child between 5 and 17 years old with CD3G deficiency.

This clone is a singleton in its sample. The chain has TRBV7-9 and TRBJ2-5; possibly TRBD2 for D (5 bases). Germline assignment: CDR1 SEHNR and CDR2 FQNEAQ (reference sequence). The V and J ends lost 5 bases and 4 bases respectively, with 11 bases between them. CDR3 size: 13 residues. CDR3 nucleotide sequence: TGTGCCAGCAGCATCCTCGGGGTAGAGACCCAGTACTTC. Its translation is CASSILGVETQYF.

The CDR3 region is CASSLEGGGAGELFF. As DNA, the CDR3 is TGCGCCAGCAGCTTGGAAGGCGGCGGGGCCGGGGAGCTGTTTTTT. The V call is TRBV5-1, the J call TRBJ2-2; TRBD2 might be the D (6 bases). Trimming cost V 0 bases and J 6 bases, with 12 bases left between them. The V gene's germline CDR1 is SGHRS and CDR2 YFSETQ. The CDR3 spans 15 residues.

The chain carries TRBV27 and TRBJ2-3, with 12 nucleotides matching TRBD2. V lost 4 bases to trimming and J lost 1 base; unmatched junction nucleotides: 9. This CDR3 has 18 residues. Per the germline V gene, CDR1 is MNHEY and CDR2 is SMNVEV (reference sequence). The DNA for the CDR3 is TGTGCCAGCAGTTCCACCGGGACTAGCGGGCCCCGCACAGATACGCAGTATTTT. Translated: CASSSTGTSGPRTDTQYF.

This clone has only one observation. The chain employs TRBV28 and TRBJ2-3; possibly TRBD2 for D (6 bases). The CDR3 is 15 amino acids. CDR1 and CDR2 (germline): MDHEN, SYDVKM. The V end was cut by 6 bases, the J end by 0 bases, with 13 bases between. For the CDR3, the DNA is TGTGCCAGCAGGGTCGGGGGTTCTAGCACAGATACGCAGTATTTT. Its protein is CASRVGGSSTDTQYF.

The CDR3 sequence: CAISDGTRGREQYF. The CDR3 DNA reads TGTGCCATCAGTGACGGGACTAGGGGACGGGAGCAGTACTTC. This chain connects TRBV10-3 to TRBJ2-5; 8 nucleotides align to TRBD2. This CDR3 region has 14 residues. J lost 11 bases, V lost 3 bases, and 11 bases had no gene match. Germline assignment: CDR1 ENHRY and CDR2 SYGVKD.

The V gene is TRBV6-1, the J gene TRBJ2-7; D possibly uses TRBD1 or TRBD2 (5 bases each). Trimming removed 6 bases from V and 0 bases from J, with 12 bases in between. In germline, CDR1 is MNHNS, CDR2 SASEGT. This CDR3 contains 14 residues. The CDR3 bases are TGTGCCAGCAGACGGGACCGTAGCTCCTACGAGCAGTACTTC. Its translation: CASRRDRSSYEQYF.

The chain is built from TRBV6-1 and TRBJ1-2; D remains ambiguous. The CDR3 totals 12 residues. The germline CDR1 and CDR2 sequences are MNHNS and SASEGT. The ends were cut back, 0 bases at V and 9 bases at J, with 8 bases in the middle. The CDR3 loop is CASSEAQGSYTF. For the CDR3, the DNA is TGTGCCAGCAGTGAAGCCCAAGGGAGCTACACCTTC.

V is TRBV10-3 and J is TRBJ2-7; 11 bases match TRBD2. The CDR3 loop spans 14 amino acids. The V segment lost 11 bases and the J segment 3 bases; nucleotides outside the gene matches: 9. In germline, CDR1 is ENHRY, CDR2 SYGVKD. The CDR3 region is CAASSSGRNYEQYF. DNA of the CDR3: TGTGCCGCTTCTTCTAGCGGGAGGAACTACGAGCAGTACTTC.

This clone was seen just once. The chain joins TRBV28 to TRBJ2-5; TRBD1 agrees at 9 bases. The V gene end was trimmed by 9 bases and the J gene end by 5 bases; junction bases not matched to a gene: 13. The V gene's germline CDR1 is MDHEN and CDR2 SYDVKM. The CDR3 sequence is 15 residues long. Here the CDR3 reads CASGSRTGVRETQYF. The CDR3 DNA is TGTGCCAGTGGTTCCCGGACAGGGGTACGGGAGACCCAGTACTTC.